Following are 32 T cell receptor beta chains from one sample sequenced in a study of cytomegalovirus exposure and HLA in healthy donors. Primers for the PCR totalled 60 Vbeta and 13 Jbeta. Data came from immunoSEQ multiplex PCR; TCRdb stores just in-frame clones and leaves some out. The data hold approximately 100,000 clones, with about 74% observed a single time. The sample comprised PBMCs. Receptor source: a young woman in good health and CMV-seropositive.

J is TRBJ1-2 and V is TRBV29-1; maybe TRBD1 (5 bases). CDR1 is SQVTM, CDR2 ANQGSEA, per germline. The CDR3 has 12 residues. The V and J ends lost 3 bases and 7 bases respectively, with 12 bases between them. The CDR3 nucleotides read TGCAGCGTTGATCCGACAGCACCTGGCTACACCTTC. It is translated as CSVDPTAPGYTF.

The chain uses TRBV14 and TRBJ2-1; D gene uncertain. The V and J ends lost 0 bases and 2 bases respectively, with 8 bases between them. CDR3 size: 15 residues. The germline V gene encodes CDR1 SGHDN and CDR2 FVKESK. CDR3 in DNA: TGTGCCAGCAGCCAAGAAACTCAAACCTACAATGAGCAGTTCTTC. Translated: CASSQETQTYNEQFF.

V is TRBV2 and J is TRBJ2-7; tentative D call: TRBD1 (6 bases). CDR1 and CDR2 from the germline V gene are SNHLY and FYNNEI. V lost 7 bases, J lost 2 bases, and 12 bases lay in between. The CDR3 consists of 13 residues. The CDR3 protein is CASMSGDTYEQYF. CDR3 sequence (DNA): TGTGCCAGCATGTCTGGGGACACCTACGAGCAGTACTTC.

Worth noting for this clone: The germline gene is not matched at one end of the junction; a read error may be the cause. This chain links TRBV25-1 with TRBJ2-1, with D maybe TRBD2 (6 bases). Germline CDR1 is MGHDK and CDR2 is SYGVNS. There are 15 residues in the CDR3. The CDR3: CASTEGGTYYNEQFF. For the CDR3, the DNA is TGTGCCAGCACTGAAGGCGGGACCTACTACAATGAGCAGTTCTTC.

The V call is TRBV18, the J call TRBJ1-6; 8 bases fit TRBD1. Per germline, CDR1 KGHSH and CDR2 LQKENI. V shed 3 bases and J 10 bases; nucleotides not matched to a gene: 5. This CDR3 is built from 14 residues. The CDR3 region is CASSPPGGSSPLHF. CDR3 bases: TGTGCCAGCTCACCCCCAGGGGGCAGCTCACCCCTCCACTTT. The full variable domain, in which reference TRBV18 and TRBJ1-6 provide the parts outside the CDR3, is NAGVMQNPRHLVRRRGQEARLRCSPMKGHSHVYWYRQLPEEGLKFMVYLQKENIIDESGMPKERFSAEFPKEGPSILRIQQVVRGDSAAYFCASSPPGGSSPLHFGNGTRLTVT.

The sample holds one count of this clone. This rearrangement joins TRBV5-1 to TRBJ2-1, with 7 bases that match TRBD1. The CDR3 has 16 amino acids. CDR1 SGHRS and CDR2 YFSETQ come from the germline V gene. Germline trimming cut 3 bases from V and 5 bases from J; bases unmatched to any gene: 11. DNA for the CDR3: TGCGCCAGCAGCTACCAATACAGGGGAAGCCACAATGAGCAGTTCTTC. It specifies CASSYQYRGSHNEQFF.

The rearrangement joins TRBV19 to TRBJ2-1; D uncertain. The CDR3 runs to 12 residues. The V end lost 6 bases, the J end lost 8 bases, and 11 bases lay between the germline ends. Germline V gene sequence: CDR1 LNHDA, CDR2 SQIVND (reference sequence). CDR3 nucleotides: TGTGCCAGTAGCCCGACATTCGATGAGCAGTTCTTC. It translates to CASSPTFDEQFF.

The chain combines TRBV19 with TRBJ1-5; TRBD1 agrees at 7 bases. This CDR3 contains 14 residues. Germline trimming cut 5 bases from V and 4 bases from J; bases unmatched to any gene: 5. The germline CDR1 and CDR2 sequences are LNHDA and SQIVND (reference sequence). The CDR3 DNA is TGTGCCAGTAGTGTAAGACAGGGAAATCAGCCCCAGCATTTT. Its translation is CASSVRQGNQPQHF.

V usage is TRBV29-1 and J usage is TRBJ2-7, with 7 nucleotides matching TRBD2. Trimming cost V 1 base and J 8 bases; bases outside gene matches: 14. CDR1 and CDR2 from the germline V gene are SQVTM and ANQGSEA. The CDR3 covers 15 residues. The CDR3 spells CSVEGGAREGYQQYF. The CDR3 DNA reads as TGCAGCGTTGAAGGAGGGGCCAGGGAGGGATACCAGCAGTACTTC.

The chain has TRBV27 and TRBJ1-2; 7 bases fit TRBD1. After removal of 5 bases from V and 5 bases from J, the junction contained 11 bases not matched to a gene. CDR3 length equals 15 residues. Germline V gene lookup returns CDR1 MNHEY and CDR2 SMNVEV (reference sequence). CDR3 nucleotide sequence: TGTGCCAGCAGTACGATGACAGGGAATTTATATGGCTACACCTTC. Protein product: CASSTMTGNLYGYTF.

This chain joins TRBV28 and TRBJ2-1; weak D call: TRBD2 (5 bases). Germline V gene lookup returns CDR1 MDHEN and CDR2 SYDVKM. Trimming pared 6 bases from V and 8 bases from J, leaving 26 bases between. CDR3 length: 17 residues. This CDR3 is CASSHLKLEGSGYEQFF. The CDR3 nucleotides are TGTGCCAGCAGCCACCTCAAACTAGAGGGCAGTGGGTATGAGCAGTTCTTC.

The table lists this clone with a count of one. This chain links TRBV30 with TRBJ2-1; TRBD2 might be the D (7 bases). CDR3 length equals 12 residues. The germline V gene has CDR1 GTSNPN and CDR2 SVGIG (reference sequence). The V end lost 8 bases, the J end lost 5 bases, and 13 bases lay between the germline ends. CDR3 coding DNA: TGTGCCGGGGGGGGCCAGAACAATGAGCAGTTCTTC. Amino acids: CAGGGQNNEQFF.

The chain carries TRBV11-2 and TRBJ1-1; a possible D gene is TRBD1 (5 bases). CDR1 and CDR2 (germline): SGHAT, FQNNGV. The CDR3 has 13 amino acids. V was pared by 3 bases and J by 1 base, with 6 bases between. The CDR3 spells CASSLGGNTEAFF. DNA of the CDR3: TGTGCCAGCAGCTTGGGGGGGAACACTGAAGCTTTCTTT. The variable domain in full, with the rest retrieved from reference TRBV11-2 and TRBJ1-1, is EAGVAQSPRYKIIEKRQSVAFWCNPISGHATLYWYQQILGQGPKLLIQFQNNGVVDDSQLPKDRFSAERLKGVDSTLKIQPAKLEDSAVYLCASSLGGNTEAFFGQGTRLTVV.

This chain joins TRBV27 and TRBJ2-4, with 7 positions matching TRBD1. In germline, CDR1 is MNHEY, CDR2 SMNVEV (reference sequence). Germline trimming cut 2 bases from V and 0 bases from J; bases unmatched to any gene: 10. This CDR3 is 18 amino acids long. This CDR3 is CASSLIGQAPLAKNIQYF. The CDR3 nucleotides read TGTGCCAGCAGTTTAATTGGACAGGCACCACTAGCCAAAAACATTCAGTACTTC.

The J gene is TRBJ1-1, the V gene TRBV25-1; the D gene is possibly TRBD1 (5 bases). Trimming removed 5 bases at V and 5 bases at J, with 9 bases between. Germline V gives CDR1 MGHDK, CDR2 SYGVNS. The CDR3 spans 12 residues. The CDR3 spells CASSYGGTEAFF. For the CDR3, the DNA is TGTGCCAGCAGTTACGGGGGGACTGAAGCTTTCTTT.

In nucleotides, the CDR3 is TGTGCCAGTAGTATAGGAGGGCCTACCGCAGATACGCAGTATTTT. This translates into CASSIGGPTADTQYF. The chain employs TRBV19 and TRBJ2-3; TRBD2 is a possible D gene (5 bases). The CDR3 sequence is 15 residues long. V lost 1 base and J lost 4, with 12 bases in between. CDR1 is LNHDA and CDR2 is SQIVND in the germline V gene (reference sequence).

V and J are TRBV11-1 and TRBJ1-1; D unresolved. The CDR3 is 13 amino acids. The germline gives CDR1 SGHAT, CDR2 FQDESV (reference sequence). V lost 5 bases and J 0 bases, leaving 7 bases between the germline ends. CDR3 DNA sequence: TGTGCCAGCAGCCGAACAGTGAACACTGAAGCTTTCTTT. The encoded protein is CASSRTVNTEAFF. Combining the CDR3 with reference TRBV11-1 and TRBJ1-1 gives the whole variable domain EAEVAQSPRYKITEKSQAVAFWCDPISGHATLYWYRQILGQGPELLVQFQDESVVDDSQLPKDRFSAERLKGVDSTLKIQPAELGDSAMYLCASSRTVNTEAFFGQGTRLTVV.

This clone has just a few counts. The V call is TRBV30, the J call TRBJ2-4; 7 bases map to TRBD1. Germline CDR1 GTSNPN, CDR2 SVGIG (reference sequence). Trimming cost V 2 bases and J 9 bases; bases outside gene matches: 7. The CDR3 is made up of 13 amino acids. CDR3 nucleotides: TGTGCCTGGAGTACGCGACAGGGAAGCATTCAGTACTTC. Protein sequence: CAWSTRQGSIQYF.

The chain employs TRBV7-2 and TRBJ1-1; D not resolved. V lost 2 bases and J lost 4, with 8 bases in between. CDR1 SGHTA and CDR2 FQGNSA come from the germline V gene. This CDR3 is 13 amino acids long. The CDR3 reads CASSLHTSTEAFF. The DNA for the CDR3 is TGTGCCAGCAGCTTACATACGAGCACTGAAGCTTTCTTT.

This clone appeared a few times. This chain connects TRBV11-2 to TRBJ1-3; 7 positions match TRBD1. Germline trimming cut 2 bases from V and 7 bases from J; bases unmatched to any gene: 11. The germline gives CDR1 SGHAT, CDR2 FQNNGV. CDR3 size: 16 residues. The CDR3 protein is CASSLSQGGLTNTIYF. The CDR3 DNA reads as TGTGCCAGCAGCTTATCTCAGGGGGGCCTAACCAACACCATATATTTT.

This clone turned up a few times. The chain carries TRBV27 and TRBJ1-1, with TRBD1 as a possible D gene (5 bases). This CDR3 region has 14 residues. Germline values: CDR1 MNHEY, CDR2 SMNVEV (reference sequence). V shed 5 bases and J shed 4 bases, with 14 bases lying between them. In DNA form, the CDR3 reads TGTGCCAGCAGTCTAAACGGGGGGAGCACTGAAGCTTTCTTT. This gives the protein CASSLNGGSTEAFF.

On this clone: The sample has other DNA sequences that encode this CDR3 too. The chain joins TRBV25-1 to TRBJ2-7; perhaps TRBD2 as D (6 bases). This CDR3 contains 14 residues. Trimming shortened V by 2 bases and J by 0 bases, and 8 bases separated the two germline ends. Germline values: CDR1 MGHDK, CDR2 SYGVNS. The DNA of the CDR3 is TGTGCCAGCAGTGAAGTGGGGGGCTCCTACGAGCAGTACTTC. Amino acid sequence: CASSEVGGSYEQYF.

As concerns this clone: Sequence at one end of the junction differs from germline and may be a read error. The chain recombines TRBV5-1 with TRBJ1-4; D gene unclear. The CDR3 loop spans 14 amino acids. Germline V gives CDR1 SGHRS, CDR2 YFSETQ. The CDR3 DNA reads as TGCGCCAGCAGCCTATTGCAGGCTAATGAAGAACTGTTTTTT. It codes for CASSLLQANEELFF.

The J gene is TRBJ1-4, the V gene TRBV5-1; D is ambiguous. V shed 0 bases and J shed 8 bases, with 8 bases lying between them. Germline lookup yields CDR1 SGHRS and CDR2 YFSETQ. The CDR3 extends over 13 amino acids. Here the CDR3 DNA reads TGCGCCAGCAGCTTGGCCTCACTGGAAAAACTGTTTTTT. Translating gives CASSLASLEKLFF.

V is TRBV7-9 and J is TRBJ2-1; TRBD2 agrees at 9 bases. The CDR3 length is 17 residues. Trimming removed 5 bases from V and 4 bases from J; junction bases left unmatched: 12. The germline gives CDR1 SEHNR, CDR2 FQNEAQ (reference sequence). The CDR3 DNA follows: TGTGCCAGCAGCCCTCGATTTTATAGCGGGAGTTACAATGAGCAGTTCTTC. Amino acid sequence: CASSPRFYSGSYNEQFF.

This sequence joins TRBV4-1 and TRBJ2-2; maybe TRBD2 (5 bases). The CDR3 is made up of 15 amino acids. V was shortened by 0 bases and J by 7 bases, with 12 bases between the two germline ends. The germline CDR1 and CDR2 sequences are MGHRA and YSYEKL. In DNA, the CDR3 is TGCGCCAGCAGCCAAGAAGCCGGGATTGGCGGGGAGCTGTTTTTT. It specifies CASSQEAGIGGELFF.

V usage is TRBV28 and J usage is TRBJ2-5; TRBD2 agrees at 8 bases. The CDR3 sequence is 11 residues long. Germline V gene lookup returns CDR1 MDHEN and CDR2 SYDVKM. V dropped 3 bases and J dropped 14; count of bases not matched to a gene: 5. Here the CDR3 DNA reads TGTGCCAGCAGTTTGGGGACTAGGCCATACTTC. It yields the protein CASSLGTRPYF.

The chain employs TRBV5-1 and TRBJ2-2; the match to TRBD2 covers 9 bases. The CDR3 has 19 amino acids. J lost 3 bases, V lost 4 bases, and 16 bases had no gene match. CDR1 is SGHRS, CDR2 YFSETQ, per germline. The CDR3 here is CASSPTWSRLADYTGELFF. CDR3 DNA: TGCGCCAGCAGCCCGACGTGGTCAAGACTAGCGGATTACACCGGGGAGCTGTTTTTT.

This chain connects TRBV5-1 to TRBJ1-3, with 11 positions matching TRBD1. Germline V gene lookup returns CDR1 SGHRS and CDR2 YFSETQ. The V gene end was trimmed by 2 bases and the J gene end by 2 bases; junction bases not matched to a gene: 6. The CDR3 is 17 residues long. The CDR3 nucleotides are TGCGCCAGCAGCTTAAGCGGGGGACAGGGGGCTGGAAACACCATATATTTT. Amino acid sequence: CASSLSGGQGAGNTIYF.

The chain recombines TRBV10-1 with TRBJ2-5, with TRBD2 matching 12 bases. CDR1 is WNHNN and CDR2 is SYGVQD in the germline V gene (reference sequence). V lost 6 bases and J lost 2; bases outside the gene matches: 4. The CDR3 is 15 residues long. CDR3 nucleotide sequence: TGCGCCAGCAGCCGTGGACTAGCGGGACAAGAGACCCAGTACTTC. Its protein product is CASSRGLAGQETQYF.

The sample holds one count of this clone. CDR3 DNA: TGTGCCTGGAGTGTAGGAGGACTGGACGAGCAGTACTTC. Amino acid sequence: CAWSVGGLDEQYF. The chain employs TRBV30 and TRBJ2-7; tentatively, D is TRBD2 (5 bases). This CDR3 contains 13 residues. Germline CDR1 is GTSNPN and CDR2 is SVGIG (reference sequence). V was cut by 0 bases and J by 5 bases, with 11 bases left in between.

The chain has TRBV5-1 and TRBJ2-3; 10 nucleotides agree with TRBD2. The junction had 4 bases not matched to a gene; V was cut back by 2 bases and J by 4 bases. CDR1 and CDR2 from the germline V gene are SGHRS and YFSETQ. CDR3 length: 15 residues. Here the CDR3 DNA reads TGCGCCAGCAGCTTAGCGGGAGGGCCGGCAGATACGCAGTATTTT. As protein: CASSLAGGPADTQYF.